The 4 T cell receptor beta chains presented below share a single source sample, sequenced in a study of blood T cell repertoires in COVID-19 (dated by TCRdb to about 2020). The library was generated by the immunoSEQ multiplex PCR assay. TCRdb provides this immuneACCESS table in a form limited to in-frame rearrangements. Some clones are lacking; in checked studies, under half of them reflect an unresolved V gene, and why the rest are absent is not known. For this sample the table gives some 110,000 clones, of which about three quarters were detected only once. Just under 20% of the sample belongs to the ten largest clones. Material for sequencing was peripheral blood. The source is a woman between 65 and 79 years old with acute or convalescent COVID-19.

V and J are TRBV19 and TRBJ1-4; no definite D call. The germline CDR1 and CDR2 sequences are LNHDA and SQIVND (reference sequence). V was trimmed by 2 bases and J by 4 bases, leaving 8 bases between them. The CDR3 length is 14 residues. CDR3 residues: CASSIRGYNEKLFF. In DNA, the CDR3 is TGTGCCAGTAGTATACGGGGATATAATGAAAAACTGTTTTTT.

The rearrangement links TRBV5-1 to TRBJ1-4, with 7 bases lining up with TRBD1. The CDR3 totals 16 residues. CDR1 is SGHRS and CDR2 is YFSETQ in the germline V gene. J lost 2 bases, V lost 3 bases, and 7 bases had no gene match. Written as DNA, the CDR3 is TGCGCCAGCAGCTCGAAACCGGGACAGACTAATGAAAAACTGTTTTTT. It is translated as CASSSKPGQTNEKLFF. Together with reference TRBV5-1 and TRBJ1-4, the CDR3 gives the full variable domain: KAGVTQTPRYLIKTRGQQVTLSCSPISGHRSVSWYQQTPGQGLQFLFEYFSETQRNKGNFPGRFSGRQFSNSRSEMNVSTLELGDSALYLCASSSKPGQTNEKLFFGSGTQLSVL.

This clone occurred once. The V and J genes are TRBV18 and TRBJ1-4; no firm D call. Germline CDR1 and CDR2: KGHSH and LQKENI. Trimming shortened V by 2 bases and J by 0 bases, and 10 bases separated the two germline ends. CDR3 length: 16 amino acids. The CDR3 here is CASSPKQPATNEKLFF. CDR3 sequence (DNA): TGTGCCAGCTCACCAAAACAACCTGCAACTAATGAAAAACTGTTTTTT.

This chain uses TRBV6-5 with TRBJ2-3, with TRBD2 matching over 7 bases. Unmatched junction bases numbered 2, after V lost 2 bases and J lost 0 bases. There are 15 residues in the CDR3. Germline assignment: CDR1 MNHEY and CDR2 SVGAGI. CDR3 sequence: CASSYRGDSTDTQYF. The CDR3 bases are TGTGCCAGCAGTTACCGGGGGGACAGCACAGATACGCAGTATTTT.